Below are 5 T cell receptor beta chains sequenced from a single sample in a study of shared clonotypes between healthy human individuals. Using immunoSEQ multiplex PCR, the repertoire was profiled, and TCRdb retains in-frame clones only, with some absent. Among about 580,000 clones listed, roughly 98% were seen once. Positive CCR7 selection of CD45RO-negative cells yielded the naive CD8 cells, and terminally differentiated effector memory CD45RA+ cells were excluded. The sequenced sample was naive CD8+ T cells sorted from blood. The receptors were sampled from a man aged 25 to 40 in good health.

This chain links TRBV9 with TRBJ1-3; a weak D match, TRBD1 (5 bases). The CDR3 is 17 amino acids. Germline V gives CDR1 SGDLS, CDR2 YYNGEE. Between the trimmed V and J ends, which lost 0 bases and 0 bases, there was a span of 13 bases. The CDR3 sequence is CASSVGGWGNSGNTIYF. The CDR3 DNA sequence: TGTGCCAGCAGCGTAGGGGGATGGGGGAACTCTGGAAACACCATATATTTT.

Concerning this clone itself: This sample also contains other DNA sequences that code for the same CDR3. J is TRBJ2-5 and V is TRBV9; D call uncertain. This CDR3 has 9 amino acids. V lost 7 bases, J lost 5 bases, and 3 bases lay in between. CDR1 is SGDLS and CDR2 is YYNGEE in the germline V gene. CDR3: CASGETQYF. The CDR3 nucleotides are TGTGCCAGCGGGGAGACCCAGTACTTC.

The CDR3 loop is CASTLAGGGEDTQYF. The CDR3 DNA reads TGTGCTAGTACACTAGCGGGAGGAGGGGAAGATACGCAGTATTTT. This chain connects TRBV12-5 to TRBJ2-3; TRBD2 matches 12 bases. This CDR3 has 15 residues. Germline lookup yields CDR1 LGHNT and CDR2 FRNRAP. Trimming cost V 8 bases and J 5 bases; bases outside gene matches: 8.

This clone has only one observation. The chain joins TRBV6-6 to TRBJ2-1, with 8 nucleotides matching TRBD1. The CDR3 consists of 14 residues. Germline V CDR1 and CDR2: MNHNY, SVGAGI (reference sequence). The J segment lost 4 bases and the V segment lost 4 bases, leaving 3 bases of the junction unmatched. DNA of the CDR3: TGTGCCAGCAGTTTCGGACAGGGATACAATGAGCAGTTCTTC. This gives the protein CASSFGQGYNEQFF.

The V and J genes are TRBV7-9 and TRBJ2-7; D is possibly TRBD2 (6 bases). Germline lookup yields CDR1 SEHNR and CDR2 FQNEAQ (reference sequence). The V and J ends lost 1 base and 2 bases respectively, with 15 bases between them. CDR3 length equals 16 residues. The CDR3 coding sequence is TGTGCCAGCAGCTTAGTTGACGGGAGAGGCCCCTACGAGCAGTACTTC. Its translation is CASSLVDGRGPYEQYF.